This T cell receptor (beta chain) was captured in a study of control samples from healthy donors and cancer patients. Germline loops: CDR1 SEHNR, CDR2 FQNEAQ (reference sequence). Trimming cost V 1 base and J 8 bases, with 14 bases left between them. There are 14 residues in the CDR3. The assay was immunoSEQ multiplex PCR, and TCRdb's table has in-frame clones only and misses some. The data contain about 190,000 clones, roughly nine tenths of them seen just once; the ten biggest clones take up less than 2%. The gene calls are TRBV7-9 and TRBJ1-2, with no clear D. The sequencing sample was made of blood. The sequence was obtained from a man younger than 40 in good health. CDR3 sequence: CASSLGSAGVGYTF. The CDR3 nucleotides read TGTGCCAGCAGCTTAGGGTCGGCCGGCGTCGGCTACACCTTC.